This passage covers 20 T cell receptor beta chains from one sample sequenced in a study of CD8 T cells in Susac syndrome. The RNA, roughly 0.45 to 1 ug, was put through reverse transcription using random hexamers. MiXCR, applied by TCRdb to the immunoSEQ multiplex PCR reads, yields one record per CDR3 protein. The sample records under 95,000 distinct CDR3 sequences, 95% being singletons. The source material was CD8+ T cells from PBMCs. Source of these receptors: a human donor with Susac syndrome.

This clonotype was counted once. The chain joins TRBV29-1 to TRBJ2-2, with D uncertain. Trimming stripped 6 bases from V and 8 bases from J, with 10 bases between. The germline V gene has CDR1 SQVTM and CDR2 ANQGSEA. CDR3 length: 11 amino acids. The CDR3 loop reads CSVDELGELFF. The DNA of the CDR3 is TGCAGCGTCGACGAGCTGGGGGAGCTGTTTTTT.

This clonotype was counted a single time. The CDR3 DNA reads as TGTGCCAGCAGTCTGAGGGGGGGGCGAGATCAAGAGACCCAGTACTTC. It yields the protein CASSLRGGRDQETQYF. V is TRBV25-1 and J is TRBJ2-5; D might be TRBD2 (7 bases). V lost 5 bases and J lost 2, with 18 bases in between. CDR1 and CDR2 from the germline V gene are MGHDK and SYGVNS. The CDR3 covers 16 residues.

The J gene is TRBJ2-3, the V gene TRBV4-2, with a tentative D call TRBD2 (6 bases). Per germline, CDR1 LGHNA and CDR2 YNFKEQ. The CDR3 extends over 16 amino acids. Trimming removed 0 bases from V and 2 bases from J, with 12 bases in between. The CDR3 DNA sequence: TGTGCCAGCAGCCAAGAATTACCGGGGGACACAGATACGCAGTATTTT. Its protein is CASSQELPGDTDTQYF.

The CDR3 loop is CATVGRNQPQHF. CDR3 sequence (DNA): TGTGCCACCGTCGGAAGAAATCAGCCCCAGCATTTT. This chain connects TRBV24-1 to TRBJ1-5; D not resolved. V was shortened by 9 bases and J by 4 bases, with 9 bases between the two germline ends. Germline CDR1 reads KGHDR; CDR2 reads SFDVKD. This CDR3 comprises 12 residues.

CDR3 in amino acids: CASSDQGANTQYF. In DNA, the CDR3 is TGTGCCAGCAGCGACCAGGGGGCGAATACGCAGTATTTT. This rearrangement joins TRBV7-6 to TRBJ2-3; TRBD1 agrees at 8 bases. In germline, CDR1 is SGHVS, CDR2 FNYEAQ. The junction had 5 bases not matched to a gene; V was cut back by 5 bases and J by 7 bases. The CDR3 is made up of 13 amino acids.

The CDR3 sequence is CASSLMAGGYTF. CDR3 sequence (DNA): TGTGCCAGCAGCTTAATGGCGGGTGGCTACACCTTC. The V call is TRBV7-9, the J call TRBJ1-2; D is unresolved. The CDR3 loop spans 12 amino acids. The germline CDR1 and CDR2 sequences are SEHNR and FQNEAQ (reference sequence). Trimming left V 2 bases short and J 7 bases short, with 8 bases between.

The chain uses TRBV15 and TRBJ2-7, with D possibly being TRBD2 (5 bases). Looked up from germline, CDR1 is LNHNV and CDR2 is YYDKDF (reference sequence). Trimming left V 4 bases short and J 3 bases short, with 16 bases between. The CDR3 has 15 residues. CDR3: CATSTAIGVVYEQYF. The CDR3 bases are TGTGCCACCAGCACCGCAATCGGGGTGGTCTACGAGCAGTACTTC.

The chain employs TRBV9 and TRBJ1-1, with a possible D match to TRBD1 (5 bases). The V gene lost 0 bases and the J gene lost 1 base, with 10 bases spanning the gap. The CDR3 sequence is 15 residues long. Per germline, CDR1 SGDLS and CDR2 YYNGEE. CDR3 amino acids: CASSVVTAQNTEAFF. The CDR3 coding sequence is TGTGCCAGCAGCGTAGTGACAGCCCAGAACACTGAAGCTTTCTTT.

The DNA for the CDR3 is TGTGCCAGCAGCCTGGGACGGGATAGCACAGATACGCAGTATTTT. The encoded protein is CASSLGRDSTDTQYF. This chain links TRBV13 with TRBJ2-3, with D perhaps given as TRBD1 or TRBD2 (5 bases each). The CDR3 has 15 amino acids. The V end lost 5 bases, the J end lost 0 bases, and 12 bases lay between the germline ends. CDR1 is PRHDT, CDR2 FYEKMQ, per germline (reference sequence).

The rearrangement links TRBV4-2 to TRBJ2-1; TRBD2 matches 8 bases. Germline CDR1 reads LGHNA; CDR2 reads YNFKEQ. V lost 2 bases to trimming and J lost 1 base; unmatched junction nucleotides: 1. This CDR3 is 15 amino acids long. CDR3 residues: CASSQIAGSYNEQFF. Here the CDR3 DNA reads TGTGCCAGCAGCCAAATAGCGGGGTCCTACAATGAGCAGTTCTTC.

The chain's CDR3 is CASSLFGQGTDTQYF. The DNA of the CDR3 is TGCGCCAGCAGCCTGTTCGGACAGGGAACAGATACGCAGTATTTT. The chain is built from TRBV4-3 and TRBJ2-3; TRBD1 agrees at 8 bases. The CDR3 is 15 residues long. V lost 4 bases to trimming and J lost 3 bases; unmatched junction nucleotides: 6. Germline CDR1 LGHNA, CDR2 YSLEER.

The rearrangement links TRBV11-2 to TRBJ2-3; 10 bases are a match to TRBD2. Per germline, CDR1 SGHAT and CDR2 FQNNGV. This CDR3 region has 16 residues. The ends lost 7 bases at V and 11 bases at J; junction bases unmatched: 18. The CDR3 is CASTPTGLAGESRQYF. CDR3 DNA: TGTGCCAGCACCCCAACCGGGCTAGCGGGAGAAAGTAGGCAGTATTTT.

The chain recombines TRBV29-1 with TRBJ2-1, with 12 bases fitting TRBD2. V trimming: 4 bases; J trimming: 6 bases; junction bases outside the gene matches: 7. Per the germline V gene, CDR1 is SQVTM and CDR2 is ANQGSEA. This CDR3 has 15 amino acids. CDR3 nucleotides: TGCAGCGTTGGAATACCGGGACTAGCGGGCAATGAGCAGTTCTTC. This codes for CSVGIPGLAGNEQFF.

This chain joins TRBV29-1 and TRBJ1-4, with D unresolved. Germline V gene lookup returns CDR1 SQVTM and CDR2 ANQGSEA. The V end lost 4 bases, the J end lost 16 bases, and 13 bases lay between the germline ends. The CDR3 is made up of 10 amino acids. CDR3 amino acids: CSVVGTAQFF. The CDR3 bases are TGCAGCGTTGTGGGAACCGCTCAGTTTTTT.

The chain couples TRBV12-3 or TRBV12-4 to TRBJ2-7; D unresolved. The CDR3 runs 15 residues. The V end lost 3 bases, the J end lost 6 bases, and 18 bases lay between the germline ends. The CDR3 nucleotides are TGTGCCAGCAGTTTTGTGGACGCGTGGGTAGGCGAGCAGTACTTC. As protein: CASSFVDAWVGEQYF.

The chain's CDR3 is CSAYSPAAGVTDTQYF. The CDR3 nucleotides are TGCAGTGCGTATAGCCCGGCCGCGGGAGTCACAGATACGCAGTATTTT. The chain links TRBV20-1 to TRBJ2-3; 7 nucleotides align to TRBD2. Trimming cost V 6 bases and J 2 bases; bases outside gene matches: 14. The germline V gene has CDR1 DFQATT and CDR2 SNEGSKA (reference sequence). This CDR3 region has 16 residues.

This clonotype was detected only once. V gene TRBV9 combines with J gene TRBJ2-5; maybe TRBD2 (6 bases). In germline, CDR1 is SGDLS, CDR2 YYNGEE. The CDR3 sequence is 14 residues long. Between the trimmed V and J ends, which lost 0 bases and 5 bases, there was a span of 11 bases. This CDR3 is CASSVAGAVETQYF. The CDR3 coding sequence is TGTGCCAGCAGCGTAGCGGGAGCGGTTGAGACCCAGTACTTC.

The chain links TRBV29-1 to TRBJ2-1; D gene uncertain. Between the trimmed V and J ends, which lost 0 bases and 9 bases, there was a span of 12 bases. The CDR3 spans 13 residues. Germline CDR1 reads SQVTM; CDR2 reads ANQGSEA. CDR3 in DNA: TGCAGCGTTGAAGAGACATTTACGGGTGAGCAGTTCTTC. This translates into CSVEETFTGEQFF.

In nucleotides, the CDR3 is TGCAGCGTTGAAGATCAAGGGGATGACTATGGCTACACCTTC. It encodes CSVEDQGDDYGYTF. This chain connects TRBV29-1 to TRBJ1-2, with a weak D call TRBD1 (5 bases). The CDR3 spans 14 residues. With 0 bases removed from V and 3 bases from J, the gap between germline ends came to 11 bases. Germline loops: CDR1 SQVTM, CDR2 ANQGSEA.

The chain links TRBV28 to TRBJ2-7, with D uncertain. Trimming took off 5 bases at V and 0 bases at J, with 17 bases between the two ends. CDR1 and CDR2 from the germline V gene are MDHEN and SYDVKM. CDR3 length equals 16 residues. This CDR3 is CASSPPGLTLSYEQYF. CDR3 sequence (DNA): TGTGCCAGCAGTCCCCCAGGTCTAACCCTCTCCTACGAGCAGTACTTC. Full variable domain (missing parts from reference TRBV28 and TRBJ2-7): DVKVTQSSRYLVKRTGEKVFLECVQDMDHENMFWYRQDPGLGLRLIYFSYDVKMKEKGDIPEGYSVSREKKERFSLILESASTNQTSMYLCASSPPGLTLSYEQYFGPGTRLTVT.